The 5 T cell receptor beta chains listed next were all sequenced from one sample in a study of blood T cell repertoires in COVID-19. Libraries were prepared by immunoSEQ multiplex PCR; TCRdb keeps only in-frame clonotypes and omits some of them. This table has under 300,000 clones, roughly 84% appearing once. The sequencing sample was made of peripheral blood. The receptors were gathered from a woman between 40 and 50 years old who had recovered from COVID-19.

The CDR3 spells CASSFWTAEQYF. CDR3 bases: TGTGCCAGCAGCTTCTGGACAGCCGAGCAGTACTTC. The rearrangement links TRBV5-6 to TRBJ2-7; D perhaps matches TRBD1 (6 bases). This CDR3 is 12 amino acids long. The germline gives CDR1 SGHDT, CDR2 YYEEEE. V was clipped by 2 bases and J by 6 bases, with 9 bases between them.

The V gene is TRBV5-1, the J gene TRBJ1-1, with a tentative D call TRBD1 (6 bases). The CDR3 has 14 residues. The V end lost 3 bases, the J end lost 1 base, and 10 bases lay between the germline ends. In germline, CDR1 is SGHRS, CDR2 YFSETQ. The CDR3 region is CASSSLGGNTEAFF. The CDR3 DNA sequence: TGCGCCAGCAGCTCCTTAGGGGGGAACACTGAAGCTTTCTTT.

This clone was counted between two and nine times. V is TRBV12-5 and J is TRBJ2-2, with unresolved D. CDR1 LGHNT and CDR2 FRNRAP come from the germline V gene. With 0 bases removed from V and 1 base from J, the gap between germline ends came to 6 bases. The CDR3 totals 15 residues. CDR3 sequence reads: CASGLVAGNTGELFF. In nucleotides, the CDR3 is TGTGCTAGTGGTTTGGTCGCAGGGAACACCGGGGAGCTGTTTTTT.

V is TRBV5-4 and J is TRBJ2-1, with TRBD1 matching 9 bases. The CDR3 has 16 amino acids. The V and J ends lost 3 bases and 5 bases, in that order; junction bases with no gene match: 9. Germline values: CDR1 SGHNT, CDR2 YYREEE (reference sequence). CDR3 sequence: CASSWKPGQGDNEQFF. The CDR3 nucleotides are TGTGCCAGCAGCTGGAAGCCGGGACAGGGCGACAATGAGCAGTTCTTC. Full variable domain (remainder filled in from reference TRBV5-4 and TRBJ2-1): ETGVTQSPTHLIKTRGQQVTLRCSSQSGHNTVSWYQQALGQGPQFIFQYYREEENGRGNFPPRFSGLQFPNYSSELNVNALELDDSALYLCASSWKPGQGDNEQFFGPGTRLTVL.

The rearrangement links TRBV3-1 (or the pseudogene TRBV3-2) to TRBJ1-6; D is undetermined. Trimming removed 1 base from V and 6 bases from J, with 16 bases in between. Germline values: CDR1 LGHDT, CDR2 YNNKEL (reference sequence). CDR3 length equals 17 residues. CDR3 loop: CASSQGWSAAPNSPLHF. The CDR3 DNA is TGTGCCAGCAGCCAAGGGTGGAGCGCTGCACCTAATTCACCCCTCCACTTT.